Following are 16 T cell receptor beta chains from one sample sequenced in a study of OX40 agonist ivuxolimab in advanced cancers. TCRdb's copy holds only in-frame clones and misses some; the assay was immunoSEQ multiplex PCR. The repertoire holds 77,000 or so clones, roughly 80% seen once, with 5% in the top ten. Sequencing was performed on CD4+ or CD8+ T cells sorted from blood, taken in a trial of the OX40 agonist ivuxolimab. The receptor source for this set is an adult with an advanced solid tumor such as melanoma, head and neck, liver or kidney cancer.

This chain joins TRBV11-2 and TRBJ2-1; perhaps TRBD2 as D (6 bases). The V and J ends lost 6 bases and 8 bases respectively, with 17 bases between them. Looked up from germline, CDR1 is SGHAT and CDR2 is FQNNGV. This CDR3 comprises 14 residues. Written as DNA, the CDR3 is TGTGCCAGCAGATGGAGGGACCCCGAGGATGAGCAGTTCTTC. It specifies CASRWRDPEDEQFF.

This chain connects TRBV12-5 to TRBJ2-4; D uncertain. CDR1 is LGHNT, CDR2 FRNRAP, per germline. Trimming took 2 bases from V and 0 from J, leaving 11 bases between them. The CDR3 has 16 amino acids. CDR3 residues: CASGLSPNLAKNIQYF. The CDR3 region has the DNA TGTGCTAGTGGTTTGTCCCCCAATTTAGCCAAAAACATTCAGTACTTC.

This clone was found once. The genes are TRBV9 and TRBJ1-1, with 8 bases aligning to TRBD1. The CDR3 runs 14 residues. Germline-derived CDR1 and CDR2 are SGDLS and YYNGEE. Trimming took 3 bases from V and 5 from J; bases not matched to a gene: 6. CDR3: CASSAGGAGTEAFF. CDR3 nucleotide sequence: TGTGCCAGCAGCGCAGGGGGCGCGGGGACTGAAGCTTTCTTT.

J is TRBJ1-1 and V is TRBV19; D is perhaps TRBD1 (5 bases). V gave up 6 bases and J gave up 5 bases, with 13 bases separating them. Germline assignment: CDR1 LNHDA and CDR2 SQIVND (reference sequence). The CDR3 is 13 residues long. In DNA form, the CDR3 reads TGTGCCAGTAGCCAGGGTGTGAGGACTGAAGCTTTCTTT. This translates into CASSQGVRTEAFF. Full variable domain (remainder filled in from reference TRBV19 and TRBJ1-1): DGGITQSPKYLFRKEGQNVTLSCEQNLNHDAMYWYRQDPGQGLRLIYYSQIVNDFQKGDIAEGYSVSREKKESFPLTVTSAQKNPTAFYLCASSQGVRTEAFFGQGTRLTVV.

Note on this clone: At one of its ends the junction is not consistent with the germline gene, which may arise from a read error. V usage is TRBV6-4 and J usage is TRBJ2-1; 8 bases map to TRBD2. Germline CDR1 is MRHNA and CDR2 is SNTAGT. The CDR3 covers 16 residues. The DNA for the CDR3 is TGTGCCATCAGTGTCGGTCTAGCGGGCGCCTACAATGAGCAGTTCTTC. This translates into CAISVGLAGAYNEQFF.

Regarding this clone: The sample has other DNA sequences that encode this CDR3 too. The chain links TRBV7-2 to TRBJ1-5; D is undetermined. Germline V gives CDR1 SGHTA, CDR2 FQGNSA. V was trimmed by 1 base and J by 4 bases, leaving 5 bases between them. This CDR3 is 13 amino acids long. This CDR3 reads CASSLGPNQPQHF. CDR3 in DNA: TGTGCCAGCAGCTTAGGTCCGAATCAGCCCCAGCATTTT.

The chain joins TRBV18 to TRBJ1-1; D might be TRBD1 (6 bases). Germline V CDR1 and CDR2: KGHSH, LQKENI. The CDR3 is 16 residues long. The V gene lost 6 bases and the J gene lost 5 bases, with 22 bases spanning the gap. Here the CDR3 reads CASSPSEGGRKTEAFF. CDR3 sequence (DNA): TGTGCCAGCTCCCCCAGCGAGGGGGGGAGGAAAACTGAAGCTTTCTTT.

The chain links TRBV29-1 to TRBJ1-1; D remains unclear. Trimming cost V 4 bases and J 7 bases, with 10 bases left between them. The CDR3 loop spans 11 amino acids. The V gene's germline CDR1 is SQVTM and CDR2 ANQGSEA. CDR3 residues: CSVAPADEAFF. The CDR3 DNA sequence: TGCAGCGTTGCTCCGGCTGATGAAGCTTTCTTT. Looking up the rest from reference TRBV29-1 and TRBJ1-1 gives the full variable domain: SAVISQKPSRDICQRGTSLTIQCQVDSQVTMMFWYRQQPGQSLTLIATANQGSEATYESGFVIDKFPISRPNLTFSTLTVSNMSPEDSSIYLCSVAPADEAFFGQGTRLTVV.

The V gene is TRBV5-5, the J gene TRBJ2-3; D gene ambiguous. CDR1 and CDR2 (germline): SGHKS, YYEKEE (reference sequence). This CDR3 contains 15 residues. The V gene lost 2 bases and the J gene lost 0 bases, with 10 bases spanning the gap. The CDR3 region has the DNA TGTGCCAGCAGCTTAGGTATTTCTAGCACAGATACGCAGTATTTT. Translating it yields CASSLGISSTDTQYF.

The chain employs TRBV2 and TRBJ2-5; D may be TRBD1 (6 bases). With 3 bases removed from V and 6 bases from J, the gap between germline ends came to 11 bases. Looked up from germline, CDR1 is SNHLY and CDR2 is FYNNEI. This CDR3 has 13 amino acids. The CDR3 protein is CASSDDRRKTQYF. The CDR3 DNA reads as TGTGCCAGCAGTGACGACAGGAGGAAGACCCAGTACTTC.

This CDR3 is CASTLLQGAGYTF. The DNA of the CDR3 is TGCGCCAGCACCCTATTACAGGGTGCGGGCTACACCTTC. The chain combines TRBV5-1 with TRBJ1-2; maybe TRBD1 (6 bases). The CDR3 has 13 amino acids. V gave up 6 bases and J gave up 8 bases, with 17 bases separating them. Germline V gene sequence: CDR1 SGHRS, CDR2 YFSETQ.

This chain links TRBV6-1 with TRBJ1-1; 9 bases are a match to TRBD1. The CDR3 sequence is 14 residues long. Trimming removed 7 bases from V and 1 base from J; junction bases left unmatched: 4. Germline V gene data show CDR1 as MNHNS and CDR2 as SASEGT. The CDR3 coding sequence is TGTGCCAGCACTGAGGGACAGGGGAACACTGAAGCTTTCTTT. Translated, it gives CASTEGQGNTEAFF.

The chain uses TRBV7-2 and TRBJ1-6; tentatively, D is TRBD1 (5 bases). Germline V gene data show CDR1 as SGHTA and CDR2 as FQGNSA. Trimming removed 7 bases from V and 7 bases from J, with 17 bases in between. This CDR3 contains 15 residues. CDR3 residues: CASTVHGALNSPLHF. The CDR3 nucleotides are TGTGCCAGCACTGTGCACGGGGCCCTAAATTCACCCCTCCACTTT.

The V call is TRBV18, the J call TRBJ1-4; maybe TRBD1 (6 bases). V was pared by 2 bases and J by 7 bases, with 20 bases between. Germline V lookup: CDR1 KGHSH, CDR2 LQKENI. The CDR3 runs 17 residues. The CDR3 loop is CASSPFYPGEGGEKLFF. The CDR3 bases are TGTGCCAGCTCACCATTTTACCCAGGGGAAGGGGGTGAAAAACTGTTTTTT.

V is TRBV18 and J is TRBJ1-2; 8 bases match TRBD1. After removal of 3 bases from V and 0 bases from J, the junction contained 3 bases not matched to a gene. CDR1 and CDR2 (germline): KGHSH, LQKENI. This CDR3 region has 15 residues. The CDR3 coding sequence is TGTGCCAGCTCACCGGGACAGGATCCTAACTATGGCTACACCTTC. Its translation: CASSPGQDPNYGYTF.

The V and J genes are TRBV19 and TRBJ2-3; D is undetermined. The V and J ends lost 2 bases and 4 bases respectively, with 19 bases between them. There are 17 residues in the CDR3. Per the germline V gene, CDR1 is LNHDA and CDR2 is SQIVND (reference sequence). The CDR3 DNA sequence: TGTGCCAGTAGTATAAGTATTATGCCCCAGAAGGCAGATACGCAGTATTTT. As protein: CASSISIMPQKADTQYF.